What follows are 29 T cell receptor beta chains derived from one specimen sequenced in a study of Graves' ophthalmopathy and Graves' hyperthyroidism. Researchers took RNA transcripts and amplified TCR beta CDR3 regions from them. Amplification began with first-round RT-PCR using HTBI primers, then second-round multiplex PCR was performed. Via MiXCR, TCRdb re-called the multiplex PCR reads, giving one row per CDR3 protein. The table lists some 750,000 distinct CDR3 sequences, about 44% of them singletons. The sample comprised peripheral blood. The source is an adult man with Graves' ophthalmopathy.

This clonotype was observed at least ten times. The chain uses TRBV7-2 and TRBJ2-3, with TRBD1 identical over 8 bases. The CDR3 spans 14 residues. Germline CDR1 reads SGHTA; CDR2 reads FQGNSA. V trimming: 1 base; J trimming: 5 bases; junction bases outside the gene matches: 2. The CDR3 DNA follows: TGTGCCAGCAGCTTAGGACAGGGGATAGATACGCAGTATTTT. It yields the protein CASSLGQGIDTQYF.

This clonotype was observed at least ten times. CDR3 protein: CAISRQGQGNTYGYTF. The CDR3 DNA follows: TGTGCCATCAGCCGCCAGGGACAGGGGAATACCTATGGCTACACCTTC. The rearrangement uses TRBV10-3 and TRBJ1-2; 10 positions agree with TRBD1. The CDR3 spans 16 residues. Germline assignment: CDR1 ENHRY and CDR2 SYGVKD. Losses at the gene ends were 6 bases for V and 4 bases for J; bases not matched to a gene: 11.

CDR3 region: CATSRGLGDEQYF. The CDR3 DNA reads TGTGCCACCAGCAGAGGGTTAGGGGACGAGCAGTACTTC. The chain is built from TRBV15 and TRBJ2-7, with D possibly matching TRBD1 (5 bases). Between the trimmed V and J ends, which lost 1 base and 5 bases, there was a span of 9 bases. The length of the CDR3 is 13 residues. The germline gives CDR1 LNHNV, CDR2 YYDKDF (reference sequence). Full variable domain (rest looked up from reference TRBV15 and TRBJ2-7): DAMVIQNPRYQVTQFGKPVTLSCSQTLNHNVMYWYQQKSSQAPKLLFHYYDKDFNNEADTPDNFQSRRPNTSFCFLDIRSPGLGDTAMYLCATSRGLGDEQYFGPGTRLTVT.

A few counts support this clonotype. This chain joins TRBV5-8 and TRBJ1-2; 8 bases map to TRBD1. The trim removed 4 bases at V and 6 bases at J, leaving 8 bases unmatched. The CDR3 runs 14 residues. Germline values: CDR1 SGHTS, CDR2 YDEGEE. Here the CDR3 DNA reads TGTGCCAGCAGCGCCGTTCAGGGGGCGCATGGCTACACCTTC. This sequence encodes CASSAVQGAHGYTF.

CDR3 residues: CASSMGLAGPETQYF. CDR3 nucleotide sequence: TGTGCCAGCAGCATGGGACTAGCGGGACCAGAGACCCAGTACTTC. This rearrangement joins TRBV7-2 to TRBJ2-5; TRBD2 matches at 13 bases. Trimming took 5 bases from V and 4 from J; bases not matched to a gene: 4. CDR3 length: 15 amino acids. The germline gives CDR1 SGHTA, CDR2 FQGNSA.

The chain uses TRBV10-3 and TRBJ2-6; TRBD1 aligns across 9 bases. The CDR3 is made up of 16 amino acids. Germline loops: CDR1 ENHRY, CDR2 SYGVKD. The junction had 8 bases not matched to a gene; V was cut back by 7 bases and J by 4 bases. CDR3 protein: CAIKGQGNTGANVLTF. The CDR3 DNA is TGTGCCATCAAGGGACAGGGAAACACCGGGGCCAACGTCCTGACTTTC.

This clonotype was seen a handful of times. The rearrangement links TRBV20-1 to TRBJ1-5; maybe TRBD1 (5 bases). The germline CDR1 and CDR2 sequences are DFQATT and SNEGSKA (reference sequence). The CDR3 sequence is 11 residues long. The V end lost 0 bases, the J end lost 13 bases, and 10 bases lay between the germline ends. The CDR3 DNA reads TGCAGTGCTAGAGAGGGACCACGGCAGCATTTT. Translating it yields CSAREGPRQHF.

A remark on this clonotype: A read error is possible here, since a much larger clone lies one base away. The V call is TRBV7-9, the J call TRBJ2-7, with TRBD1 identical over 11 bases. The germline V gene has CDR1 SEHNR and CDR2 FQNEAQ (reference sequence). The V segment lost 5 bases and the J segment 9 bases; nucleotides outside the gene matches: 12. This CDR3 has 15 residues. The CDR3: CASSLGRTGGNGQYF. The DNA for the CDR3 is TGTGCCAGCAGCCTCGGGAGGACAGGGGGCAACGGGCAGTACTTC.

To note about this clonotype: This sequence may be a read error, since a much larger clone differs from it by one base. The V and J genes are TRBV29-1 and TRBJ2-7, with unresolved D. V lost 0 bases and J 0 bases, leaving 12 bases between the germline ends. The CDR3 totals 15 residues. Germline V CDR1 and CDR2: SQVTM, ANQGSEA. In DNA form, the CDR3 reads TGCAGCGTTGAAGATTGGCGGAACTACTCCTACGAGCAGTACTTC. Translating it yields CSVEDWRNYSYEQYF.

This clonotype turned up a few times. The chain uses TRBV5-6 and TRBJ1-1; possible D gene TRBD1, 6 bases. Between the trimmed V and J ends, which lost 4 bases and 3 bases, there was a span of 19 bases. CDR3 length: 16 amino acids. The germline gives CDR1 SGHDT, CDR2 YYEEEE. CDR3 bases: TGTGCCAGCAGCCTACAGGGACCACTCCTCGACACTGAAGCTTTCTTT. Amino acid sequence: CASSLQGPLLDTEAFF.

V is TRBV6-6 and J is TRBJ1-1, with TRBD1 as a possible D gene (5 bases). Germline V CDR1 and CDR2: MNHNY, SVGAGI (reference sequence). This CDR3 contains 15 residues. V was clipped by 2 bases and J by 8 bases, with 18 bases between them. Here the CDR3 reads CASSYRQGTGGEAFF. CDR3 DNA: TGTGCCAGCAGTTACCGTCAAGGGACGGGTGGGGAAGCTTTCTTT.

The genes are TRBV11-1 and TRBJ2-2; 8 bases align to TRBD2. CDR3 length equals 15 residues. In germline, CDR1 is SGHAT, CDR2 FQDESV (reference sequence). V was pared by 5 bases and J by 6 bases, with 8 bases of the junction left unmatched. In DNA form, the CDR3 reads TGTGCCAGCAGCCCGGGAAGCGGGAGATCCGGGGAGCTGTTTTTT. This gives the protein CASSPGSGRSGELFF.

In its sample, this clonotype was seen a few times. J is TRBJ2-7 and V is TRBV7-3; D perhaps matches TRBD2 (7 bases). CDR1 and CDR2 from the germline V gene are SGHTA and FQGTGA. Trimming removed 5 bases from V and 5 bases from J, with 16 bases in between. The CDR3 sequence is 14 residues long. The CDR3 coding sequence is TGTGCCAGCAGCCAAGGTGGGGGGGCCCACGAGCAGTACTTC. Translating gives CASSQGGGAHEQYF.

This clonotype was seen many times. V and J are TRBV19 and TRBJ1-5; D ambiguous. The CDR3 runs to 14 residues. Trimming removed 1 base from V and 2 bases from J, with 6 bases in between. In germline, CDR1 is LNHDA, CDR2 SQIVND (reference sequence). The CDR3 nucleotides are TGTGCCAGTAGTATAGGGGAAGGCAATCAGCCCCAGCATTTT. It is translated as CASSIGEGNQPQHF.

This clonotype was recorded a few times. Germline is not matched at one junction end, which may reflect a read error. J is TRBJ1-5 and V is TRBV5-1; a possible D gene is TRBD1 (5 bases). This CDR3 spans 15 amino acids. Looked up from germline, CDR1 is SGHRS and CDR2 is YFSETQ. CDR3 loop: CASRQWGGGNQPQHF. DNA for the CDR3: TGTGCCAGCAGACAATGGGGGGGAGGCAATCAGCCCCAGCATTTT.

As concerns this clonotype: It may be a read error: a sequence one base away is much more abundant. This chain joins TRBV7-9 and TRBJ2-7; tentative D call: TRBD2 (6 bases). Germline V lookup: CDR1 SEHNR, CDR2 FQNEAQ (reference sequence). The CDR3 has 14 amino acids. In DNA, the CDR3 is TGTGCCAGCAGTATCGGGGGATTCTCCTACGGGCAGTACTTC. Protein product: CASSIGGFSYGQYF.

The chain recombines TRBV29-1 with TRBJ2-7; TRBD1 or TRBD2 may be the D gene (6 bases each). From germline, CDR1 is SQVTM and CDR2 ANQGSEA. V lost 4 bases and J 1 base, leaving 11 bases between the germline ends. The CDR3 extends over 13 amino acids. The CDR3 coding sequence is TGCAGCGTTGGAAGGGGGGAGTCCTACGAGCAGTACTTC. Translation: CSVGRGESYEQYF.

J is TRBJ2-7 and V is TRBV9, with 7 bases fitting TRBD1. V was clipped by 3 bases and J by 5 bases; unmatched bases: 11. The CDR3 contains 15 residues. Germline V lookup: CDR1 SGDLS, CDR2 YYNGEE. The DNA for the CDR3 is TGTGCCAGCAGCGCCCGCACAGGGGCGTTGAACGAGCAGTACTTC. This translates into CASSARTGALNEQYF.

The chain uses TRBV20-1 and TRBJ2-5; 9 nucleotides match TRBD2. V lost 3 bases, J lost 1 base, and 3 bases stayed unmatched. Germline V gene data show CDR1 as DFQATT and CDR2 as SNEGSKA (reference sequence). This CDR3 region has 14 residues. The CDR3 here is CSARISGSQETQYF. Here the CDR3 DNA reads TGCAGTGCTAGGATTAGCGGGAGCCAAGAGACCCAGTACTTC.

On this clonotype: Given a much more abundant clone one base away, this may be a read error. The chain is built from TRBV24-1 and TRBJ2-5, with 10 bases lining up with TRBD1. From germline, CDR1 is KGHDR and CDR2 SFDVKD. CDR3 length: 13 residues. V shed 12 bases and J 5 bases; nucleotides not matched to a gene: 8. The CDR3 DNA follows: TGTGCCGCCGGACAGGGGGTCCTCGAGACCCAGTACTTC. Protein product: CAAGQGVLETQYF.

The rearrangement links TRBV9 to TRBJ2-3; TRBD1 agrees at 7 bases. The germline CDR1 and CDR2 sequences are SGDLS and YYNGEE. The J segment lost 5 bases and the V segment lost 0 bases, leaving 3 bases of the junction unmatched. CDR3 length: 14 amino acids. CDR3 sequence: CASSVGPGGDTQYF. In DNA, the CDR3 is TGTGCCAGCAGCGTAGGTCCAGGGGGAGATACGCAGTATTTT.

The chain links TRBV20-1 to TRBJ1-4; 8 nucleotides agree with TRBD1. Losses at the gene ends were 6 bases for V and 3 bases for J; bases not matched to a gene: 15. This CDR3 spans 17 amino acids. Germline V gene data show CDR1 as DFQATT and CDR2 as SNEGSKA (reference sequence). The CDR3 DNA follows: TGCAGTGCATCCCCCTTGCAGGGGGCGAGGGCTAATGAAAAACTGTTTTTT. This gives the protein CSASPLQGARANEKLFF.

This clonotype was detected once. The conserved closing phenylalanine or tryptophan is absent in this CDR3, likely reflecting a read error. The gene calls are TRBV10-3 and TRBJ2-5; the match to TRBD1 covers 11 bases. Trimming at V came to 4 bases and at J to 3 bases, leaving 7 bases not matched to a gene. The CDR3 is 16 amino acids. Looked up from germline, CDR1 is ENHRY and CDR2 is SYGVKD. The CDR3 protein is CAISGGTGGVEETQYS. The CDR3 DNA reads TGTGCCATCAGTGGGGGGACAGGGGGGGTTGAAGAGACCCAGTACTCC.

On this clonotype: One end of the junction fails to match germline, which may point to a read error. V usage is TRBV10-3 and J usage is TRBJ2-7; unclear D gene. From germline, CDR1 is ENHRY and CDR2 SYGVKD. The CDR3 totals 14 residues. Written as DNA, the CDR3 is TGTGCCAGCAGTGAAATGAGCCAAGACTACGAGCAGTACTTC. Encoded protein: CASSEMSQDYEQYF.

The genes are TRBV11-2 and TRBJ2-3; 12 bases are a match to TRBD2. The CDR3 has 17 residues. Germline V gene sequence: CDR1 SGHAT, CDR2 FQNNGV. The J segment lost 2 bases and the V segment lost 5 bases, leaving 8 bases of the junction unmatched. CDR3 DNA sequence: TGTGCCAGCAGCCAGGGACTAGCGGGTTCGTACACAGATACGCAGTATTTT. Translating it yields CASSQGLAGSYTDTQYF. Based on the CDR3 plus reference TRBV11-2 and TRBJ2-3, the full variable domain is EAGVAQSPRYKIIEKRQSVAFWCNPISGHATLYWYQQILGQGPKLLIQFQNNGVVDDSQLPKDRFSAERLKGVDSTLKIQPAKLEDSAVYLCASSQGLAGSYTDTQYFGPGTRLTVL.

The chain links TRBV24-1 to TRBJ2-5; 10 bases fit TRBD2. Germline loops: CDR1 KGHDR, CDR2 SFDVKD. This CDR3 contains 15 residues. V gave up 8 bases and J gave up 1 base; unmatched junction bases: 6. CDR3 DNA: TGTGCCACCAAAAGAAGCGGGAGGGCCCAAGAGACCCAGTACTTC. It encodes CATKRSGRAQETQYF.

V gene TRBV25-1 combines with J gene TRBJ2-2; no clear D gene. The CDR3 covers 20 residues. Germline V gene sequence: CDR1 MGHDK, CDR2 SYGVNS. The V gene lost 6 bases and the J gene lost 4 bases, with 30 bases spanning the gap. For the CDR3, the DNA is TGTGCCAGCAGACCCCCGCGCGCAGGACGCGACGGCCGGGTCACCGGGGAGCTGTTTTTT. It codes for CASRPPRAGRDGRVTGELFF.

This clonotype was seen more than once but under ten times. The chain recombines TRBV19 with TRBJ2-7; D ambiguous. Germline assignment: CDR1 LNHDA and CDR2 SQIVND (reference sequence). V was shortened by 5 bases and J by 6 bases, with 11 bases between the two germline ends. The CDR3 covers 12 residues. DNA for the CDR3: TGTGCCAGTAGTTTCTACAGTGGCGAGCAGTACTTC. Its translation is CASSFYSGEQYF.

The rearrangement joins TRBV25-1 to TRBJ1-6; 8 nucleotides match TRBD1. In germline, CDR1 is MGHDK, CDR2 SYGVNS. The V segment lost 4 bases and the J segment 9 bases; nucleotides outside the gene matches: 8. The CDR3 has 15 residues. CDR3 DNA: TGTGCCAGCAGTGTGTGGGACAGGTCCATTTCACCCCTCCACTTT. This translates into CASSVWDRSISPLHF.